This T cell receptor (beta chain) comes out of a study of Ad26.COV2.S vaccination and SARS-CoV-2 variants. This table comes from immunoSEQ multiplex PCR, and its TCRdb copy is limited to in-frame clones, with some not included. The sample consists of about 350,000 clones, about 91% of them appearing once. The germline CDR1 and CDR2 sequences are MNHEY and SVGEGT. V lost 5 bases and J lost 3; bases outside the gene matches: 12. The CDR3 sequence is 16 residues long. This sequence originates from a human donor who had recovered from COVID-19. This chain connects TRBV6-2 or TRBV6-3 to TRBJ2-7, with 8 bases fitting TRBD1. Sequences were derived from peripheral blood, sampled after recovery from COVID-19. CDR3 protein: CASSPWGRGLIYEQYF. The CDR3 DNA reads TGTGCCAGCAGTCCCTGGGGCAGGGGGCTAATCTACGAGCAGTACTTC.